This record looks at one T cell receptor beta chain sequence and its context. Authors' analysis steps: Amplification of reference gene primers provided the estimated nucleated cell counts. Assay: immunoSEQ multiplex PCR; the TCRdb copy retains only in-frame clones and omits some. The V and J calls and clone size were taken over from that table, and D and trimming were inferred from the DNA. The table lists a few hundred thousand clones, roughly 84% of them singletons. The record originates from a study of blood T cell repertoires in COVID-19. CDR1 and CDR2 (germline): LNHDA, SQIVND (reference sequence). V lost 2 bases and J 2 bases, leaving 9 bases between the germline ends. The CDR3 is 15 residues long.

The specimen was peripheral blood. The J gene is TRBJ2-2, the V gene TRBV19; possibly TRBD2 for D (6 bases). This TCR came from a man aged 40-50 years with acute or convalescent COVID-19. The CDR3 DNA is TGTGCCAGTAGTATAAACGGGGGTAACACCGGGGAGCTGTTTTTT. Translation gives CASSINGGNTGELFF.